The text below deals with one TCR beta chain. The target antigen is unknown. Via MiXCR, TCRdb re-called the 5' RACE reads, giving one row per CDR3 protein. This sample has hundreds of thousands of distinct CDR3 sequences, with around 27% found just once. The CDR3 covers 16 residues. This sample was taken from a study of T-cell memory formation after mild COVID-19. Study results and caveats: Mainly in CM and EM were contracting CD4+ clones; CD8+ were in EMRA. Clones that contracted from day 15 to 85 had balanced CD4/CD8; later expanders were CD4+ biased.

Sequencing input: PBMCs or a T cell subset sorted from them (not recorded which). V usage is TRBV3-2 and J usage is TRBJ2-1; TRBD1, the D gene given by the table, was not confirmed from the DNA. TRBV3-2 is noted as a pseudogene. The receptor's source is an adult woman who had mild COVID-19 (a few samples of this study predate the infection). Cell type and time point are not known. CDR3 loop: CASSQRTGHMYNEQFF. CDR3 nucleotides: TGTGCCAGCAGCCAAAGGACAGGGCATATGTACAATGAGCAGTTCTTC.